Presented here are 32 T cell receptor beta chains from one specimen sequenced in a study of blood T cells in healthy people across ages. Then a second PCR, running about 6 to 12 cycles, was carried out with a sample-barcoded 5' primer and a J-beta primer mix. TCRdb itself ran the 5' RACE reads through MiXCR, one entry per CDR3 protein. In the table there are 780,000 or so distinct CDR3 sequences, about 25% of which are singletons. These sequences were also reported in another study, on T cells of mothers and their children.

Specimen: blood. These receptor sequences come from a boy between 5 and 17 years old in good health.

J is TRBJ1-1 and V is TRBV28; D unresolved. Deletions cut 3 bases from V and 1 base from J, with 12 bases between. Germline CDR1 and CDR2: MDHEN and SYDVKM. This CDR3 region has 15 residues. The CDR3 nucleotides are TGTGCCAGCAGTTTTCCAGCAGTCGAGAACACTGAAGCTTTCTTT. The encoded protein is CASSFPAVENTEAFF.

This chain connects TRBV16 to TRBJ1-5, with D hard to call. From germline, CDR1 is KGHSY and CDR2 FQNENV. V was shortened by 0 bases and J by 6 bases, with 12 bases between the two germline ends. There are 15 residues in the CDR3. The CDR3 is CASSQSSTPVQPQHF. CDR3 in DNA: TGTGCCAGCAGCCAATCCTCGACCCCAGTTCAGCCCCAGCATTTT.

The chain uses TRBV28 and TRBJ2-1; TRBD2 might be the D (6 bases). From germline, CDR1 is MDHEN and CDR2 SYDVKM. This CDR3 contains 14 residues. V lost 5 bases, J lost 8 bases, and 16 bases lay in between. CDR3 protein: CASSRVADWYEQFF. The CDR3 bases are TGTGCCAGCAGTCGAGTAGCGGACTGGTATGAGCAGTTCTTC.

J is TRBJ2-5 and V is TRBV28; no clear D gene. Trimming removed 3 bases from V and 5 bases from J, with 10 bases in between. The germline gives CDR1 MDHEN, CDR2 SYDVKM. The CDR3 is 13 amino acids. DNA of the CDR3: TGTGCCAGCAGTTTCCCCCAACTCGAGACCCAGTACTTC. Residues: CASSFPQLETQYF.

In its sample, this clonotype was seen a few times. This CDR3 is CSVRFMVGNYGYTF. The CDR3 nucleotides are TGCAGCGTGAGGTTTATGGTTGGAAACTATGGCTACACCTTC. The rearrangement joins TRBV29-1 to TRBJ1-2; D not resolved. Germline CDR1 and CDR2: SQVTM and ANQGSEA. CDR3 length: 14 residues. V gave up 6 bases and J gave up 2 bases, with 16 bases separating them.

This clonotype was seen only a few times. V gene TRBV6-5 combines with J gene TRBJ1-2; 8 bases are shared with TRBD1. Germline-derived CDR1 and CDR2 are MNHEY and SVGAGI. CDR3 length: 16 amino acids. With 0 bases clipped from V and 8 bases from J, the junction kept 11 bases outside the gene matches. The CDR3 here is CASSYSGGLQGEGYTF. Here the CDR3 DNA reads TGTGCCAGCAGTTACTCCGGCGGCTTACAGGGGGAGGGCTACACCTTC.

J is TRBJ2-5 and V is TRBV15, with TRBD1 as a possible D gene (5 bases). CDR1 and CDR2 (germline): LNHNV, YYDKDF (reference sequence). Between the trimmed V and J ends, which lost 3 bases and 2 bases, there was a span of 13 bases. The CDR3 has 15 residues. CDR3 loop: CATSSQRQIQETQYF. The CDR3 nucleotides read TGTGCCACCAGCAGTCAAAGACAGATACAAGAGACCCAGTACTTC.

V and J are TRBV20-1 and TRBJ2-5; D uncertain. From germline, CDR1 is DFQATT and CDR2 SNEGSKA (reference sequence). Trimming left V 3 bases short and J 5 bases short, with 10 bases between. CDR3 length: 12 amino acids. CDR3 region: CSARDNMETQYF. DNA of the CDR3: TGCAGTGCTAGGGATAATATGGAGACCCAGTACTTC.

In its sample, this clonotype was seen a few times. The gene calls are TRBV29-1 and TRBJ2-7; D uncertain. CDR1 and CDR2 (germline): SQVTM, ANQGSEA. Between the trimmed V and J ends, which lost 0 bases and 3 bases, there was a span of 6 bases. The CDR3 length is 12 residues. The CDR3 DNA reads as TGCAGCGTTGAAGATGTTGACTACGAGCAGTACTTC. It specifies CSVEDVDYEQYF.

CDR3 DNA: TGTGCCAGCAGGGACACCAATCAGCCCCAGCATTTT. Its translation: CASRDTNQPQHF. The rearrangement joins TRBV6-2 or TRBV6-3 to TRBJ1-5; the D gene is possibly TRBD1 (5 bases). V lost 6 bases and J 3 bases, leaving 6 bases between the germline ends. Germline V gene lookup returns CDR1 MNHEY and CDR2 SVGEGT. There are 12 residues in the CDR3.

This clonotype was counted between two and nine times. This chain links TRBV7-2 with TRBJ2-4; D gene ambiguous. Germline assignment: CDR1 SGHTA and CDR2 FQGNSA. This CDR3 is built from 13 residues. The V end lost 5 bases, the J end lost 1 base, and 6 bases lay between the germline ends. This chain's CDR3 is CASSPSAKNIQYF. The CDR3, as DNA: TGTGCCAGCAGCCCCAGTGCCAAAAACATTCAGTACTTC.

The CDR3: CSVDTGSGENEQFF. CDR3 DNA: TGCAGCGTAGATACAGGGTCTGGGGAGAATGAGCAGTTCTTC. The chain combines TRBV29-1 with TRBJ2-1, with D possibly matching TRBD1 (6 bases). The V end lost 6 bases, the J end lost 7 bases, and 19 bases lay between the germline ends. This CDR3 spans 14 amino acids. Germline V gives CDR1 SQVTM, CDR2 ANQGSEA.

The V call is TRBV5-1, the J call TRBJ2-5; D ambiguous. Looked up from germline, CDR1 is SGHRS and CDR2 is YFSETQ. The CDR3 length is 16 residues. V was trimmed by 3 bases and J by 4 bases, leaving 19 bases between them. This CDR3 is CASSSYPTQPPETQYF. CDR3 nucleotide sequence: TGCGCCAGCAGCTCCTACCCGACCCAGCCCCCAGAGACCCAGTACTTC.

V and J are TRBV4-1 and TRBJ2-3; TRBD2 matches at 11 bases. V shed 6 bases and J 1 base; nucleotides not matched to a gene: 9. The CDR3 runs 17 residues. Germline CDR1 MGHRA, CDR2 YSYEKL. In DNA, the CDR3 is TGCGCCAGCAGGCAACTACTAGCGGGAGTTGGCACAGATACGCAGTATTTT. Translation gives CASRQLLAGVGTDTQYF.

This chain links TRBV12-3 or TRBV12-4 with TRBJ1-3, with 10 nucleotides matching TRBD1. V shed 6 bases and J 4 bases; nucleotides not matched to a gene: 6. The CDR3 runs 15 residues. The CDR3 loop is CASSRTGGGGNTIYF. CDR3 coding DNA: TGTGCCAGCAGCAGGACAGGGGGGGGAGGAAACACCATATATTTT.

The chain links TRBV20-1 to TRBJ2-7; D is undetermined. This CDR3 spans 12 amino acids. The germline V and J ends were trimmed by 1 base and 3 bases, with 7 bases remaining between them. Germline CDR1 DFQATT, CDR2 SNEGSKA (reference sequence). The CDR3 loop is CSARVNVYEQYF. CDR3 nucleotide sequence: TGCAGTGCTAGAGTGAACGTCTACGAGCAGTACTTC.

The chain employs TRBV20-1 and TRBJ2-7; possibly TRBD1 for D (6 bases). Between the trimmed V and J ends, which lost 5 bases and 4 bases, there was a span of 12 bases. CDR1 is DFQATT, CDR2 SNEGSKA, per germline (reference sequence). This CDR3 region has 12 residues. This CDR3 reads CSAPWTAYEQYF. CDR3 DNA sequence: TGCAGTGCTCCCTGGACAGCATACGAGCAGTACTTC.

This clonotype has a handful of counts. The chain employs TRBV27 and TRBJ2-1; D perhaps matches TRBD1 (5 bases). The CDR3 contains 13 residues. CDR1 and CDR2 from the germline V gene are MNHEY and SMNVEV (reference sequence). V was clipped by 6 bases and J by 4 bases, with 10 bases between them. The CDR3 reads CASRPTVYNEQFF. The CDR3 nucleotides read TGTGCCAGCAGGCCGACAGTTTACAATGAGCAGTTCTTC.

This clonotype came up a few times. J is TRBJ1-2 and V is TRBV6-1; 10 bases map to TRBD1. Germline loops: CDR1 MNHNS, CDR2 SASEGT. The V gene end was trimmed by 4 bases and the J gene end by 8 bases; junction bases not matched to a gene: 4. This CDR3 comprises 13 residues. CDR3 in amino acids: CASSADRGRGYTF. DNA of the CDR3: TGTGCCAGCAGTGCCGACAGGGGGCGAGGCTACACCTTC.

Of note for this clonotype: At one boundary the junction diverges from the germline segment, which might be a read error. The V gene is TRBV29-1, the J gene TRBJ1-2, with TRBD1 as a possible D gene (5 bases). Germline CDR1 reads SQVTM; CDR2 reads ANQGSEA. The CDR3 is 12 residues long. CDR3 DNA sequence: TGCAGCGCCGAAAGGGGAGGCTATTGCTACACCTTC. Protein: CSAERGGYCYTF.

J is TRBJ2-2 and V is TRBV5-1; 7 bases align to TRBD1. V lost 4 bases to trimming and J lost 1 base; unmatched junction nucleotides: 4. Per the germline V gene, CDR1 is SGHRS and CDR2 is YFSETQ. The length of the CDR3 is 15 residues. CDR3: CASSDRALNTGELFF. As DNA, the CDR3 is TGCGCCAGCAGCGACAGGGCCTTGAACACCGGGGAGCTGTTTTTT.

In its sample, this clonotype was seen a few times. The rearrangement uses TRBV15 and TRBJ2-3; D gene ambiguous. Germline V CDR1 and CDR2: LNHNV, YYDKDF (reference sequence). The CDR3 spans 14 residues. Trimming cost V 0 bases and J 6 bases, with 10 bases left between them. CDR3 region: CATSRDTSGDTQYF. The CDR3 DNA is TGTGCCACCAGCAGAGATACAAGTGGGGATACGCAGTATTTT.

This chain uses TRBV6-1 with TRBJ1-2; the D gene is possibly TRBD1 (6 bases). Germline V gene data show CDR1 as MNHNS and CDR2 as SASEGT. V dropped 4 bases and J dropped 4 bases, with 19 bases sitting between them. This CDR3 comprises 16 residues. CDR3 protein: CASSAERTVPTYGYTF. DNA for the CDR3: TGTGCCAGCAGTGCTGAGAGGACAGTACCCACCTATGGCTACACCTTC.

This clonotype was found once. This chain connects TRBV10-3 to TRBJ2-7, with 7 bases matching TRBD2. V lost 0 bases to trimming and J lost 3 bases; unmatched junction nucleotides: 5. The germline V gene has CDR1 ENHRY and CDR2 SYGVKD. The CDR3 extends over 15 amino acids. The CDR3 protein is CAISESSLADYEQYF. CDR3 coding DNA: TGTGCCATCAGTGAGTCGAGTCTAGCGGACTACGAGCAGTACTTC.

The chain combines TRBV9 with TRBJ2-7; TRBD1 or TRBD2 may be the D gene (5 bases each). The CDR3 is made up of 14 amino acids. The ends were cut back, 0 bases at V and 0 bases at J, with 7 bases in the middle. Germline CDR1 is SGDLS and CDR2 is YYNGEE. CDR3 sequence (DNA): TGTGCCAGCAGCGTAGGGGACGCCTCCTACGAGCAGTACTTC. Translation gives CASSVGDASYEQYF.

The chain combines TRBV20-1 with TRBJ1-2, with D perhaps matching TRBD1 (6 bases). Germline values: CDR1 DFQATT, CDR2 SNEGSKA (reference sequence). V was trimmed by 5 bases and J by 0 bases, leaving 16 bases between them. This CDR3 spans 15 amino acids. DNA for the CDR3: TGCAGTGCTGCCCGCCGGGACACCGCTAACTATGGCTACACCTTC. Protein product: CSAARRDTANYGYTF.

This clonotype was recorded many times. This chain joins TRBV20-1 and TRBJ2-7; a weak D match, TRBD2 (6 bases). The CDR3 length is 15 residues. CDR1 is DFQATT and CDR2 is SNEGSKA in the germline V gene (reference sequence). V lost 3 bases and J lost 3, with 18 bases in between. CDR3 DNA: TGCAGTGCTAGGAACCGGGACTCCTACTACTACGAGCAGTACTTC. It yields the protein CSARNRDSYYYEQYF.

This chain joins TRBV6-4 and TRBJ1-2; D perhaps matches TRBD1 (6 bases). V was trimmed by 0 bases and J by 1 base, leaving 12 bases between them. The CDR3 covers 16 residues. Germline-derived CDR1 and CDR2 are MRHNA and SNTAGT. The CDR3 DNA follows: TGTGCCAGCAGTGACTCGATTGGGGGGCATAACTATGGCTACACCTTC. Protein sequence: CASSDSIGGHNYGYTF.

This clonotype was counted between two and nine times. The junction departs from germline at one end; a sequencing error may be responsible. V gene TRBV27 combines with J gene TRBJ2-2, with a possible D match to TRBD1 (5 bases). Germline V lookup: CDR1 MNHEY, CDR2 SMNVEV (reference sequence). This CDR3 region has 16 residues. The CDR3 region is CVSSLLGATNTGELFF. The CDR3 DNA reads as TGTGTCAGCAGTTTACTTGGGGCTACGAACACCGGGGAGCTGTTTTTT.

The gene calls are TRBV6-6 and TRBJ2-7; the D gene is possibly TRBD1 (5 bases). With 6 bases removed from V and 3 bases from J, the gap between germline ends came to 12 bases. This CDR3 has 13 amino acids. CDR1 MNHNY and CDR2 SVGAGI come from the germline V gene (reference sequence). The chain's CDR3 is CASSIDRNYEQYF. CDR3 DNA sequence: TGTGCCAGCAGCATCGACAGAAACTACGAGCAGTACTTC.

On this clonotype itself: The junction does not match germline at one end; this may be a read error. J is TRBJ1-4 and V is TRBV5-1; D unclear. This CDR3 is built from 15 residues. Germline CDR1 SGHRS, CDR2 YFSETQ. The CDR3 loop reads CASSLRTEANEELFF. The CDR3 DNA follows: TGCGCCAGCAGCTTGCGGACGGAGGCTAATGAAGAACTGTTTTTT.

The chain recombines TRBV5-1 with TRBJ2-3; 10 nucleotides align to TRBD1. V shed 0 bases, J shed 4 bases, and the junction held 5 bases outside the gene matches. The length of the CDR3 is 16 residues. Germline V gene lookup returns CDR1 SGHRS and CDR2 YFSETQ. CDR3 loop: CASSLAGTGVADTQYF. The CDR3 bases are TGCGCCAGCAGCTTGGCTGGGACAGGGGTCGCAGATACGCAGTATTTT.